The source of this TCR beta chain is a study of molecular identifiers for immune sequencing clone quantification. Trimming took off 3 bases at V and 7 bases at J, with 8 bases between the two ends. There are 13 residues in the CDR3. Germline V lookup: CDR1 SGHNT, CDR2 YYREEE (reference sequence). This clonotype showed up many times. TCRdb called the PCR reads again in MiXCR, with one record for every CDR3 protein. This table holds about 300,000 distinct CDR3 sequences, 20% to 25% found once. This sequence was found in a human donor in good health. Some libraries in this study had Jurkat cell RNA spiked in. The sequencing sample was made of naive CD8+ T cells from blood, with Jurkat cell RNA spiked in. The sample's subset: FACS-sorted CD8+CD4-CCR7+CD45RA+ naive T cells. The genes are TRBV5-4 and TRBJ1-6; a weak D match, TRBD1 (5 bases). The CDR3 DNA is TGTGCCAGCAGCTCGGGACCAAATTCACCCCTCCACTTT. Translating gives CASSSGPNSPLHF. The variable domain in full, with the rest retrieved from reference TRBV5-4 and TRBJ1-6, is ETGVTQSPTHLIKTRGQQVTLRCSSQSGHNTVSWYQQALGQGPQFIFQYYREEENGRGNFPPRFSGLQFPNYSSELNVNALELDDSALYLCASSSGPNSPLHFGNGTRLTVT.